This TCR beta chain emerged from a study of T cell responses to AZD1222 COVID-19 vaccine. The sample holds a few counts of this clone. The ends were cut back, 7 bases at V and 5 bases at J, with 17 bases in the middle. Germline V gene data show CDR1 as SQVTM and CDR2 as ANQGSEA. The CDR3 totals 13 residues. Assay: immunoSEQ multiplex PCR; the TCRdb copy retains only in-frame clones and omits some. The sample yields 55,000 to 75,000 clones, approximately 80% seen once. Sequencing used peripheral blood, obtained on day 0 of AZD1222 vaccination. J is TRBJ2-5 and V is TRBV29-1; D not resolved. The TCR originated in an adult in good health. CDR3 loop: CSAIIQGLETQYF. In nucleotides, the CDR3 is TGCAGCGCCATCATACAAGGGTTGGAGACCCAGTACTTC.